The present entry profiles one T cell receptor (beta chain) with its context. The data stem from a study of OX40 agonist ivuxolimab in advanced cancers. Clones were sequenced by immunoSEQ multiplex PCR, and TCRdb holds only the in-frame ones, with some missing. The table records about 79,000 clones, around 90% of them present only once. This CDR3 is built from 14 residues. Trimming removed 5 bases from V and 8 bases from J; junction bases left unmatched: 8. Germline CDR1 reads SGHTA; CDR2 reads FQGNSA. Sequencing used CD4+ or CD8+ T cells sorted from blood, obtained in a trial of the OX40 agonist ivuxolimab. The chain is built from TRBV7-2 and TRBJ1-4; 7 nucleotides match TRBD1. The source is an adult with an advanced solid tumor such as melanoma, head and neck, liver or kidney cancer. The CDR3 loop reads CASSERQGLEKLFF. CDR3 DNA sequence: TGTGCCAGCAGCGAACGACAGGGTCTCGAAAAACTGTTTTTT.